This entry features one T cell receptor beta chain sequence. Antigen specificity is unknown. At one end the junction does not follow the germline gene, possibly because of a read error. The CDR3 length is 17 residues. The germline gives CDR1 DFQATT, CDR2 SNEGSKA (reference sequence). The sample comes from a study of post-analysis software for immune sequencing data. Study-level findings and limits: About five TRBV segments were more frequent in patients than controls; TRBV5-6, TRBV5-1 and TRBV20-1 belonged to this group.

The library was made from cDNA and included unique molecular identifiers. cDNA molecules numbering roughly 500,000 came from approximately 0.91 to 9.4 million T cells. MiXCR was run by TCRdb on the PCR reads, yielding one entry per CDR3 protein. The table shows 740,000 or so distinct CDR3 sequences, with approximately 53% occurring only once. The V gene is TRBV20-1, the J gene TRBJ2-1, with 8 bases that match TRBD2. This TCR came from a girl aged 5-17 years with multiple sclerosis. Sequencing was performed on blood. CDR3 region: CSASPRVTSDSLREQFF. As DNA, the CDR3 is TGCAGCGCTAGCCCGAGAGTGACTAGCGATTCGCTACGAGAGCAGTTCTTC.